The 32 T cell receptor beta chains below were found in one sample sequenced in a study of CD8 T cells in Susac syndrome. About 0.5 to 1 ug RNA was reverse transcribed with random hexamers. Using its own MiXCR run on the immunoSEQ multiplex PCR reads, TCRdb lists one record per CDR3 protein. The sample includes some 300,000 distinct CDR3 sequences, 65% to 90% of them seen just once. Source material: CD8+ T cells from PBMCs. The receptors originated from a human donor with multiple sclerosis.

V gene TRBV7-6 combines with J gene TRBJ1-1, with D maybe TRBD1 (5 bases). Germline V gene lookup returns CDR1 SGHVS and CDR2 FNYEAQ. The CDR3 runs 17 residues. The V end lost 2 bases, the J end lost 0 bases, and 16 bases lay between the germline ends. The CDR3 coding sequence is TGTGCCAGCAGCTTAATGTGGGGGGGGATCATGAACACTGAAGCTTTCTTT. Its protein product is CASSLMWGGIMNTEAFF.

The chain couples TRBV12-3 or TRBV12-4 to TRBJ1-2, with D hard to call. Deletions cut 6 bases from V and 3 bases from J, with 14 bases between. The CDR3 consists of 14 residues. CDR3 DNA sequence: TGTGCCAGCAGGGATAATCTGAGGGACTATGGCTACACCTTC. Its translation is CASRDNLRDYGYTF.

The chain joins TRBV19 to TRBJ1-5, with a tentative D call TRBD1 (6 bases). Per the germline V gene, CDR1 is LNHDA and CDR2 is SQIVND (reference sequence). With 9 bases removed from V and 1 base from J, the gap between germline ends came to 16 bases. This CDR3 has 15 residues. The CDR3 bases are TGTGCCAGCCTTGCGGGAGGGGGGAGCAATCAGCCCCAGCATTTT. It yields the protein CASLAGGGSNQPQHF.

This clonotype was picked up a small number of times. The chain uses TRBV4-3 and TRBJ2-7; 7 bases agree with TRBD2. Trimming at V came to 3 bases and at J to 6 bases, leaving 8 bases not matched to a gene. The CDR3 extends over 14 amino acids. From germline, CDR1 is LGHNA and CDR2 YSLEER. The CDR3 DNA follows: TGCGCCAGCAGCCATGGGGGGGGACCTGGCGAGCAGTACTTC. Protein product: CASSHGGGPGEQYF.

This sequence joins TRBV28 and TRBJ2-2, with D possibly being TRBD2 (6 bases). The germline V gene encodes CDR1 MDHEN and CDR2 SYDVKM. Trimming pared 5 bases from V and 4 bases from J, leaving 14 bases between. The CDR3 contains 15 residues. DNA for the CDR3: TGTGCCAGCAGTGGGACCGGGACTTTCACCGGGGAGCTGTTTTTT. Residues: CASSGTGTFTGELFF.

The chain recombines TRBV20-1 with TRBJ1-1; 8 nucleotides align to TRBD1. Germline-derived CDR1 and CDR2 are DFQATT and SNEGSKA (reference sequence). V trimming: 1 base; J trimming: 1 base; junction bases outside the gene matches: 8. This CDR3 comprises 16 residues. The CDR3 DNA follows: TGCAGTGCTAGAGTGGGGCTTCAGGGGGCGAACACTGAAGCTTTCTTT. Residues: CSARVGLQGANTEAFF.

The rearrangement joins TRBV28 to TRBJ2-7, with 10 bases lining up with TRBD2. Germline loops: CDR1 MDHEN, CDR2 SYDVKM. The CDR3 sequence is 16 residues long. The V segment lost 3 bases and the J segment 3 bases; nucleotides outside the gene matches: 8. The CDR3, as DNA: TGTGCCAGCAGTTTTTCTAGCGGGAGACAAAACTACGAGCAGTACTTC. Translated, it gives CASSFSSGRQNYEQYF.

This chain joins TRBV9 and TRBJ2-5, with TRBD2 matching 11 bases. Germline values: CDR1 SGDLS, CDR2 YYNGEE. This CDR3 is 15 amino acids long. V gave up 3 bases and J gave up 4 bases; unmatched junction bases: 5. CDR3 residues: CASSASLAGGETQYF. The DNA of the CDR3 is TGTGCCAGCAGCGCCTCTCTAGCGGGAGGAGAGACCCAGTACTTC.

The V call is TRBV25-1, the J call TRBJ2-3; D perhaps matches TRBD1 (6 bases). The CDR3 runs to 16 residues. V was pared by 1 base and J by 3 bases, with 14 bases between. Looked up from germline, CDR1 is MGHDK and CDR2 is SYGVNS. As DNA, the CDR3 is TGTGCCAGCAGTGAATTTCCAGGGGATGTAACAGATACGCAGTATTTT. Its translation: CASSEFPGDVTDTQYF. Variable domain in full (rest from reference TRBV25-1 and TRBJ2-3): EADIYQTPRYLVIGTGKKITLECSQTMGHDKMYWYQQDPGMELHLIHYSYGVNSTEKGDLSSESTVSRIRTEHFPLTLESARPSHTSQYLCASSEFPGDVTDTQYFGPGTRLTVL.

The chain combines TRBV23-1 with TRBJ2-1; 7 bases are shared with TRBD2. TRBV23-1 is noted as an ORF with a role that remains uncertain. The CDR3 has 19 amino acids. V lost 2 bases and J lost 0; bases outside the gene matches: 13. The CDR3 DNA is TGCGCCAGCAGTCAAACGAGGGACTACCGAGGGAGCTCCTACAATGAGCAGTTCTTC. Residues: CASSQTRDYRGSSYNEQFF.

V is TRBV5-1 and J is TRBJ1-2; weak D call: TRBD1 (5 bases). The germline gives CDR1 SGHRS, CDR2 YFSETQ. V dropped 2 bases and J dropped 7 bases, with 12 bases sitting between them. This CDR3 spans 13 amino acids. For the CDR3, the DNA is TGCGCCAGCAGCTTCGGGACTACGAGTGGCTACACCTTC. Translating gives CASSFGTTSGYTF.

Only a few counts were recorded for this clonotype. V usage is TRBV20-1 and J usage is TRBJ2-7; 8 nucleotides line up with TRBD2. V lost 0 bases, J lost 1 base, and 5 bases stayed unmatched. This CDR3 has 15 amino acids. Germline-derived CDR1 and CDR2 are DFQATT and SNEGSKA (reference sequence). The CDR3 here is CSARDLSGGSYEQYF. CDR3 nucleotides: TGCAGTGCTAGAGATCTGTCGGGAGGGTCCTACGAGCAGTACTTC.

This clonotype was counted between two and nine times. The V call is TRBV7-8, the J call TRBJ1-1, with 7 bases lining up with TRBD1. V lost 1 base, J lost 1 base, and 3 bases stayed unmatched. Per the germline V gene, CDR1 is SGHVS and CDR2 is FQNEAQ. The CDR3 runs to 15 residues. CDR3 in DNA: TGTGCCAGCAGCTTAGGTCAGGGGGGGAACACTGAAGCTTTCTTT. Translation: CASSLGQGGNTEAFF. The whole variable domain, remainder taken from reference TRBV7-8 and TRBJ1-1, is GAGVSQSPRYKVAKRGQDVALRCDPISGHVSLFWYQQALGQGPEFLTYFQNEAQLDKSGLPSDRFFAERPEGSVSTLKIQRTQQEDSAVYLCASSLGQGGNTEAFFGQGTRLTVV.

This clonotype was seen just once. The V and J genes are TRBV28 and TRBJ2-2; 8 bases agree with TRBD1. Germline V gene sequence: CDR1 MDHEN, CDR2 SYDVKM. V gave up 4 bases and J gave up 7 bases; unmatched junction bases: 8. CDR3 length: 15 amino acids. CDR3 residues: CASSWETGEDGELFF. CDR3 coding DNA: TGTGCCAGCAGTTGGGAGACAGGGGAGGACGGGGAGCTGTTTTTT.

This clonotype came up a few times. This rearrangement joins TRBV6-2 or TRBV6-3 to TRBJ2-1, with D hard to call. The CDR3 is 15 residues long. The germline V gene has CDR1 MNHEY and CDR2 SVGEGT. Trimming shortened V by 6 bases and J by 0 bases, and 12 bases separated the two germline ends. CDR3 DNA: TGTGCCAGCAGCAAACAGCTCTACTCCTACAATGAGCAGTTCTTC. It encodes CASSKQLYSYNEQFF.

This chain joins TRBV20-1 and TRBJ2-1; 8 nucleotides align to TRBD1. The CDR3 consists of 15 residues. V was pared by 6 bases and J by 3 bases, with 10 bases of the junction left unmatched. The V gene's germline CDR1 is DFQATT and CDR2 SNEGSKA (reference sequence). In DNA form, the CDR3 reads TGCAGTGCCGGGCCGGGACAGGATAACTACAATGAGCAGTTCTTC. It codes for CSAGPGQDNYNEQFF.

This rearrangement joins TRBV10-3 to TRBJ2-3; 7 nucleotides line up with TRBD2. This CDR3 region has 17 residues. The germline V gene has CDR1 ENHRY and CDR2 SYGVKD. V dropped 6 bases and J dropped 3; count of bases not matched to a gene: 15. CDR3 in DNA: TGTGCCATCAGACAGTCTAGCGGACTCGCCCTTACAGATACGCAGTATTTT. Its translation is CAIRQSSGLALTDTQYF.

This chain uses TRBV12-3 or TRBV12-4 with TRBJ2-5; the D gene is possibly TRBD2 (6 bases). The CDR3 has 17 amino acids. V dropped 8 bases and J dropped 3 bases, with 25 bases sitting between them. The CDR3 DNA reads as TGTGCCAGCTCGCTGGGACCTGGTAGGGTAGCGGAAGAGACCCAGTACTTC. Its protein is CASSLGPGRVAEETQYF.

This chain joins TRBV6-1 and TRBJ2-1, with a weak D call TRBD2 (6 bases). CDR1 and CDR2 (germline): MNHNS, SASEGT. The CDR3 runs 15 residues. Trimming removed 6 bases at V and 6 bases at J, with 18 bases between. CDR3 bases: TGTGCCAGCAGGCGAGGGTGGGAGGCGGCCAATGAGCAGTTCTTC. Translating gives CASRRGWEAANEQFF.

The V and J genes are TRBV30 and TRBJ2-2; 13 bases are a match to TRBD2. Germline-derived CDR1 and CDR2 are GTSNPN and SVGIG (reference sequence). Trimming cost V 1 base and J 0 bases; bases outside gene matches: 8. This CDR3 comprises 19 residues. The CDR3 nucleotides are TGTGCCTGGAGTGCCACCGGGACTAGCGGGAACCCGAACACCGGGGAGCTGTTTTTT. This sequence encodes CAWSATGTSGNPNTGELFF.

The rearrangement uses TRBV9 and TRBJ2-1; 9 positions match TRBD2. CDR1 is SGDLS and CDR2 is YYNGEE in the germline V gene. V lost 0 bases and J lost 8; bases outside the gene matches: 12. The CDR3 is 17 residues long. In DNA, the CDR3 is TGTGCCAGCAGCGTAGCAATCGCGGTAGCGGGAGAAGATGAGCAGTTCTTC. Its protein is CASSVAIAVAGEDEQFF.

This clonotype was found a few times. The rearrangement links TRBV11-2 to TRBJ2-1; 11 nucleotides match TRBD1. Unmatched junction bases numbered 7, after V lost 3 bases and J lost 9 bases. Germline CDR1 SGHAT, CDR2 FQNNGV. The CDR3 spans 15 residues. This CDR3 is CASSFGQGAISEQFF. In DNA, the CDR3 is TGTGCCAGCAGCTTCGGACAGGGGGCCATCAGTGAGCAGTTCTTC.

This CDR3 is CASSEVRGSPTYEQYF. The CDR3 region has the DNA TGTGCCAGCAGTGAAGTACGAGGGAGTCCCACCTACGAGCAGTACTTC. The chain carries TRBV2 and TRBJ2-7, with D possibly TRBD2 on 5 matching bases. CDR1 is SNHLY, CDR2 FYNNEI, per germline. The CDR3 is made up of 16 amino acids. V shed 1 base and J shed 2 bases, with 15 bases lying between them.

V is TRBV20-1 and J is TRBJ2-2, with D maybe TRBD2 (6 bases). The V end was cut by 3 bases, the J end by 4 bases, with 12 bases between. Germline lookup yields CDR1 DFQATT and CDR2 SNEGSKA (reference sequence). The CDR3 sequence is 14 residues long. CDR3 protein: CSASPGVGTGELFF. The CDR3 DNA sequence: TGCAGTGCTAGCCCGGGAGTGGGCACCGGGGAGCTGTTTTTT.

The chain uses TRBV10-3 and TRBJ2-2; no reliable D call. Trimming stripped 8 bases from V and 7 bases from J, with 26 bases between. The CDR3 has 17 amino acids. Germline V gene data show CDR1 as ENHRY and CDR2 as SYGVKD. CDR3 sequence (DNA): TGTGCCATCCGCAGTAATGCGCTTGAGAGTGAGATCGGGGAGCTGTTTTTT. Translated, it gives CAIRSNALESEIGELFF.

This clonotype was seen just once. The chain links TRBV27 to TRBJ1-1; TRBD1 matches 7 bases. Germline trimming cut 0 bases from V and 0 bases from J; bases unmatched to any gene: 10. CDR3 size: 18 residues. Germline V gives CDR1 MNHEY, CDR2 SMNVEV (reference sequence). Here the CDR3 DNA reads TGTGCCAGCAGTTTATCTCCTGCACAGGGGTTGGTGAACACTGAAGCTTTCTTT. The encoded protein is CASSLSPAQGLVNTEAFF.

This chain links TRBV28 with TRBJ1-2; D perhaps matches TRBD1 (6 bases). CDR3 length: 13 amino acids. The germline CDR1 and CDR2 sequences are MDHEN and SYDVKM. Trimming shortened V by 4 bases and J by 3 bases, and 9 bases separated the two germline ends. The CDR3 sequence is CASSSPGDYGYTF. The CDR3 DNA reads TGTGCCAGCAGTTCCCCAGGGGACTATGGCTACACCTTC.

The rearrangement links TRBV7-2 to TRBJ2-3, with 10 bases identical to TRBD2. Unmatched junction bases numbered 4, after V lost 0 bases and J lost 1 base. Germline V gene data show CDR1 as SGHTA and CDR2 as FQGNSA. This CDR3 spans 17 amino acids. CDR3 sequence: CASSLALAGGGTDTQYF. For the CDR3, the DNA is TGTGCCAGCAGCTTAGCCTTAGCGGGAGGAGGCACAGATACGCAGTATTTT.

This chain joins TRBV19 and TRBJ2-3, with D unresolved. Germline lookup yields CDR1 LNHDA and CDR2 SQIVND (reference sequence). This CDR3 spans 16 amino acids. Trimming removed 4 bases at V and 4 bases at J, with 18 bases between. This chain's CDR3 is CASSTRSARTADTQYF. In DNA, the CDR3 is TGTGCCAGTAGTACACGATCAGCACGGACGGCAGATACGCAGTATTTT. Based on the CDR3 plus reference TRBV19 and TRBJ2-3, the full variable domain is DGGITQSPKYLFRKEGQNVTLSCEQNLNHDAMYWYRQDPGQGLRLIYYSQIVNDFQKGDIAEGYSVSREKKESFPLTVTSAQKNPTAFYLCASSTRSARTADTQYFGPGTRLTVL.

The chain employs TRBV27 and TRBJ2-1; 7 nucleotides line up with TRBD1. The CDR3 is 14 amino acids. V was pared by 3 bases and J by 4 bases, with 3 bases of the junction left unmatched. Germline lookup yields CDR1 MNHEY and CDR2 SMNVEV (reference sequence). The CDR3 DNA reads as TGTGCCAGCAGTTTCCAGGGGGAATACAATGAGCAGTTCTTC. It codes for CASSFQGEYNEQFF.

V gene TRBV12-3 or TRBV12-4 combines with J gene TRBJ2-1; 15 nucleotides line up with TRBD2. There are 20 residues in the CDR3. J gave up 7 bases and V 6 bases, and 19 bases lay outside the gene matches. CDR3 coding DNA: TGTGCCAGCAGGACAGGACTAGCGGGAGGGCCGAGTCGCTTGTGGAATGAGCAGTTCTTC. This codes for CASRTGLAGGPSRLWNEQFF.

The CDR3 DNA reads TGTGCCACCAGCAGACCACGCTCGGCGGATAGTAACACCGTCCAAGAGACCCAGTACTTC. Its translation is CATSRPRSADSNTVQETQYF. The chain has TRBV15 and TRBJ2-5; D remains unclear. This CDR3 comprises 20 residues. V dropped 2 bases and J dropped 1 base, with 26 bases sitting between them. Germline CDR1 LNHNV, CDR2 YYDKDF (reference sequence).